This TCR beta chain was recovered during a study of blood T cell repertoires in COVID-19. On the study more broadly: The analysed material was cDNA or gDNA that came from T cells, B-cell-depleted T cells, or PBMCs.

Adults between roughly 18 and 95 years of age took part from about 24 US areas. This CDR3 region has 17 residues. Germline V lookup: CDR1 LGHDT, CDR2 YNNKEL (reference sequence). Trimming removed 4 bases from V and 9 bases from J; junction bases left unmatched: 18. This clone showed up just a few times. Assay: immunoSEQ multiplex PCR; the TCRdb copy retains only in-frame clones and omits some. This sample has over 150,000 clones, with 65% to 85% found just once. Sequencing input: PBMCs or T cells enriched from blood (not recorded which). The V gene is TRBV3-1 (or the pseudogene TRBV3-2), the J gene TRBJ2-5; 9 bases line up with TRBD2. The clonotype originates from a man aged 40-49 years who had recovered from COVID-19. The CDR3 reads CASSPRPSGASISPQYF. In DNA form, the CDR3 reads TGTGCCAGCAGCCCTCGCCCTAGCGGGGCTTCTATTTCCCCCCAGTACTTC.